This entry lists 12 T cell receptor beta chains sequenced from one sample in a study of cytomegalovirus exposure and HLA in healthy donors. Use of 60 Vbeta and 13 Jbeta primers characterized the PCR. The assay was immunoSEQ multiplex PCR, and TCRdb's table has in-frame clones only and misses some. Of around 150,000 clones in the sample, 70% to 80% were seen once. The specimen sequenced was PBMCs. Receptors were obtained from a man aged 25-40 years in good health and CMV-seropositive.

This chain uses TRBV29-1 with TRBJ2-7; tentative D call: TRBD1 (5 bases). Trimming shortened V by 5 bases and J by 2 bases, and 13 bases separated the two germline ends. Per the germline V gene, CDR1 is SQVTM and CDR2 is ANQGSEA. The CDR3 sequence is 13 residues long. The CDR3 DNA sequence: TGCAGCGTTCAAGGACACTTTACCTACGAGCAGTACTTC. Translating it yields CSVQGHFTYEQYF.

This chain links TRBV7-2 with TRBJ2-7; D may be TRBD1 (5 bases). The CDR3 sequence is 14 residues long. Germline CDR1 SGHTA, CDR2 FQGNSA. Trimming took off 5 bases at V and 3 bases at J, with 14 bases between the two ends. The CDR3 sequence: CASSPQGVGYEQYF. DNA for the CDR3: TGTGCCAGCAGCCCCCAAGGGGTTGGCTACGAGCAGTACTTC.

The chain combines TRBV6-5 with TRBJ2-5; 9 bases are a match to TRBD2. Germline trimming cut 4 bases from V and 5 bases from J; bases unmatched to any gene: 11. Germline V gene sequence: CDR1 MNHEY, CDR2 SVGAGI. This CDR3 spans 16 amino acids. In DNA form, the CDR3 reads TGTGCCAGCAGTTGGAAACTAGCGGGTGTCCAGGAGACCCAGTACTTC. Translation: CASSWKLAGVQETQYF.

The chain links TRBV11-2 to TRBJ2-1; perhaps TRBD1 as D (5 bases). The V gene lost 6 bases and the J gene lost 0 bases, with 15 bases spanning the gap. This CDR3 comprises 16 residues. Germline loops: CDR1 SGHAT, CDR2 FQNNGV. The DNA of the CDR3 is TGTGCCAGCAGAGATACCGAGACAGTCTCCTACAATGAGCAGTTCTTC. As protein: CASRDTETVSYNEQFF.

This clone was picked up a small number of times. V and J are TRBV4-3 and TRBJ2-3; the D gene is possibly TRBD2 (6 bases). The V gene's germline CDR1 is LGHNA and CDR2 YSLEER. The ends were cut back, 3 bases at V and 6 bases at J, with 19 bases in the middle. CDR3 length: 16 amino acids. CDR3 nucleotide sequence: TGCGCCAGCAGCCAGGATCAGGGACTGGATCGTGATACGCAGTATTTT. Translated: CASSQDQGLDRDTQYF.

This chain joins TRBV5-1 and TRBJ2-5; 9 nucleotides align to TRBD1. Germline V gives CDR1 SGHRS, CDR2 YFSETQ. The J segment lost 5 bases and the V segment lost 4 bases, leaving 15 bases of the junction unmatched. The CDR3 spans 17 residues. The CDR3 coding sequence is TGCGCCAGCAGCCCAGGGACAGGGCAGGGGAGTGGTGAGACCCAGTACTTC. It yields the protein CASSPGTGQGSGETQYF.

The chain has TRBV30 and TRBJ2-7, with D maybe TRBD2 (5 bases). The V gene's germline CDR1 is GTSNPN and CDR2 SVGIG (reference sequence). The CDR3 length is 12 residues. V lost 2 bases to trimming and J lost 4 bases, with 9 bases between them. CDR3 protein: CAWSRGFYEQYF. CDR3 sequence (DNA): TGTGCCTGGAGTAGAGGGTTTTACGAGCAGTACTTC.

The rearrangement uses TRBV14 and TRBJ2-1; no reliable D call. This CDR3 comprises 13 residues. V was cut by 4 bases and J by 3 bases, with 7 bases left in between. The germline V gene has CDR1 SGHDN and CDR2 FVKESK. The CDR3 DNA is TGTGCCAGCAGCCTGCGAAGCTACAATGAGCAGTTCTTC. Translated, it gives CASSLRSYNEQFF.

The count of this clone is one. This chain connects TRBV11-1 to TRBJ2-5, with 7 positions matching TRBD1. The germline V gene encodes CDR1 SGHAT and CDR2 FQDESV (reference sequence). V was clipped by 1 base and J by 5 bases; unmatched bases: 13. CDR3 size: 17 residues. CDR3 DNA sequence: TGTGCCAGCAGCTTAGTACCAGGGGGTCCCGTGGAGGAGACCCAGTACTTC. It encodes CASSLVPGGPVEETQYF.

The rearrangement uses TRBV10-3 and TRBJ1-5, with a tentative D call TRBD1 (5 bases). Germline loops: CDR1 ENHRY, CDR2 SYGVKD. The CDR3 is made up of 12 amino acids. V was clipped by 5 bases and J by 5 bases, with 7 bases between them. The CDR3 loop reads CAISQGDQPQHF. DNA of the CDR3: TGTGCCATCAGTCAGGGTGATCAGCCCCAGCATTTT.

V usage is TRBV2 and J usage is TRBJ1-6; D perhaps matches TRBD1 (5 bases). Trimming stripped 10 bases from V and 0 bases from J, with 13 bases between. The CDR3 runs 15 residues. The germline gives CDR1 SNHLY, CDR2 FYNNEI. CDR3 nucleotides: TGTGCCATCAAGGGGACTGACTCCTATAATTCACCCCTCCACTTT. Translation: CAIKGTDSYNSPLHF.

The chain carries TRBV29-1 and TRBJ2-7, with D tentatively TRBD2 (7 bases). The CDR3 runs 16 residues. CDR1 SQVTM and CDR2 ANQGSEA come from the germline V gene. V dropped 0 bases and J dropped 3 bases, with 18 bases sitting between them. The CDR3 DNA reads as TGCAGCGTTGAAGATCGGGGGGAAGGGGGAGGCTACGAGCAGTACTTC. Translation: CSVEDRGEGGGYEQYF.